Presented here are 32 T cell receptor beta chains from one specimen sequenced in a study of blood T cell repertoires in COVID-19. Sequenced by immunoSEQ multiplex PCR; TCRdb stores in-frame clones only, minus some. The sample includes about 150,000 clones, around 80% seen only once; the top ten take around 5.5%. What was sequenced was PBMCs or T cells enriched from blood (not recorded which). The receptors were sampled from a woman aged 50 to 60 who had recovered from COVID-19.

V is TRBV19 and J is TRBJ2-2; the D gene is possibly TRBD2 (6 bases). Between the trimmed V and J ends, which lost 3 bases and 5 bases, there was a span of 16 bases. Germline V gene lookup returns CDR1 LNHDA and CDR2 SQIVND (reference sequence). This CDR3 is built from 16 residues. CDR3 protein: CASSIGSWAGTGELFF. CDR3 in DNA: TGTGCCAGTAGTATCGGATCCTGGGCGGGGACCGGGGAGCTGTTTTTT.

The chain is built from TRBV18 and TRBJ2-7, with 11 bases that match TRBD1. J gave up 0 bases and V 1 base, and 8 bases lay outside the gene matches. This CDR3 is built from 18 residues. Germline loops: CDR1 KGHSH, CDR2 LQKENI. CDR3 DNA sequence: TGTGCCAGCTCACCACGCGGGTGGGGACAGGGGGACTCCTACGAGCAGTACTTC. This gives the protein CASSPRGWGQGDSYEQYF.

This chain joins TRBV12-3 or TRBV12-4 and TRBJ2-1, with 7 nucleotides matching TRBD2. This CDR3 has 12 amino acids. J gave up 8 bases and V 8 bases, and 6 bases lay outside the gene matches. As DNA, the CDR3 is TGTGCCAGCTCAACGGGGGGATATGAGCAGTTCTTC. It encodes CASSTGGYEQFF.

The gene calls are TRBV3-1 (or the pseudogene TRBV3-2) and TRBJ1-2; D possibly corresponds to TRBD1 (6 bases). Per the germline V gene, CDR1 is LGHDT and CDR2 is YNNKEL (reference sequence). V was pared by 4 bases and J by 4 bases, with 16 bases between. This CDR3 spans 15 amino acids. The CDR3 spells CASSRGQPRFYGYTF. CDR3 DNA sequence: TGTGCCAGCAGCCGAGGACAGCCAAGATTCTATGGCTACACCTTC.

CDR3: CATSDPEGGPPGDTQYF. The CDR3 DNA reads as TGTGCCACCAGTGACCCCGAAGGGGGCCCACCCGGAGATACGCAGTATTTT. The chain links TRBV24-1 to TRBJ2-3; 7 positions match TRBD1. Germline V CDR1 and CDR2: KGHDR, SFDVKD. Unmatched junction bases numbered 14, after V lost 4 bases and J lost 5 bases. The CDR3 runs 17 residues.

The count of this clone is one. The rearrangement links TRBV11-2 to TRBJ2-5; the match to TRBD1 covers 8 bases. The length of the CDR3 is 14 residues. From germline, CDR1 is SGHAT and CDR2 FQNNGV. V lost 3 bases to trimming and J lost 1 base; unmatched junction nucleotides: 1. CDR3 sequence (DNA): TGTGCCAGCAGCTTTCAGGGGGCCCAAGAGACCCAGTACTTC. It yields the protein CASSFQGAQETQYF. Using reference TRBV11-2 and TRBJ2-5 for the parts outside the CDR3, the full variable domain is EAGVAQSPRYKIIEKRQSVAFWCNPISGHATLYWYQQILGQGPKLLIQFQNNGVVDDSQLPKDRFSAERLKGVDSTLKIQPAKLEDSAVYLCASSFQGAQETQYFGPGTRLLVL.

This chain joins TRBV21-1 and TRBJ2-7; TRBD1 was called by the table and not checked on the DNA. TRBV21-1 is a pseudogene. The CDR3 loop spans 17 amino acids. Written as DNA, the CDR3 is TGTGCCAGCAGCATTATGACAGAACCCAACACGTACTACGAGCAGTACGTC. Translating it yields CASSIMTEPNTYYEQYV.

V gene TRBV4-1 combines with J gene TRBJ1-1; TRBD1 matches at 7 bases. V gave up 2 bases and J gave up 1 base; unmatched junction bases: 4. CDR3 length: 15 residues. Germline CDR1 is MGHRA and CDR2 is YSYEKL. CDR3 residues: CASSQTGTANTEAFF. CDR3 coding DNA: TGCGCCAGCAGCCAAACCGGGACAGCGAACACTGAAGCTTTCTTT.

The V gene is TRBV28, the J gene TRBJ1-3; D is unclear. Trimming took off 1 base at V and 1 base at J, with 5 bases between the two ends. The germline CDR1 and CDR2 sequences are MDHEN and SYDVKM. This CDR3 has 14 amino acids. This chain's CDR3 is CASSLSGSGNTIYF. The CDR3 nucleotides are TGTGCCAGCAGTTTATCCGGGTCTGGAAACACCATATATTTT. The whole variable domain, remainder taken from reference TRBV28 and TRBJ1-3, is DVKVTQSSRYLVKRTGEKVFLECVQDMDHENMFWYRQDPGLGLRLIYFSYDVKMKEKGDIPEGYSVSREKKERFSLILESASTNQTSMYLCASSLSGSGNTIYFGEGSWLTVV.

The chain carries TRBV5-6 and TRBJ2-7; D uncertain. V lost 1 base and J lost 1, with 6 bases in between. Germline V gives CDR1 SGHDT, CDR2 YYEEEE. This CDR3 has 13 amino acids. For the CDR3, the DNA is TGTGCCAGCAGCTTGTATAGTTCCTACGAGCAGTACTTC. It specifies CASSLYSSYEQYF.

V and J are TRBV12-3 or TRBV12-4 and TRBJ1-2; 7 bases line up with TRBD1. Unmatched junction bases numbered 2, after V lost 4 bases and J lost 3 bases. CDR3 size: 13 residues. The CDR3 DNA sequence: TGTGCCAGCAGTTGGACAGGCTACTATGGCTACACCTTC. As protein: CASSWTGYYGYTF.

V gene TRBV10-3 combines with J gene TRBJ1-5, with a weak D call TRBD1 (5 bases). From germline, CDR1 is ENHRY and CDR2 SYGVKD. V was pared by 6 bases and J by 5 bases, with 11 bases between. This CDR3 comprises 13 residues. CDR3 loop: CAIRGEVDQPQHF. The CDR3 bases are TGTGCCATCAGAGGGGAAGTTGATCAGCCCCAGCATTTT.

This clone was counted a single time. This chain joins TRBV12-3 or TRBV12-4 and TRBJ1-2, with D hard to call. Trimming pared 5 bases from V and 3 bases from J, leaving 10 bases between. The CDR3 length is 13 residues. The CDR3 nucleotides are TGTGCCAGCAGTCCTGCGGGGTACTATGGCTACACCTTC. Its translation: CASSPAGYYGYTF.

The CDR3: CASQTGSDYGYTF. CDR3 in DNA: TGTGCCAGCCAGACAGGCAGCGACTATGGCTACACCTTC. The chain has TRBV6-5 and TRBJ1-2; tentative D call: TRBD1 (6 bases). The CDR3 has 13 amino acids. The V gene lost 8 bases and the J gene lost 3 bases, with 13 bases spanning the gap. CDR1 is MNHEY and CDR2 is SVGAGI in the germline V gene.

This clone has more than one count but fewer than ten. The chain couples TRBV24-1 to TRBJ1-5, with TRBD1 matching over 10 bases. V gave up 4 bases and J gave up 2 bases; unmatched junction bases: 7. The length of the CDR3 is 17 residues. In germline, CDR1 is KGHDR, CDR2 SFDVKD. For the CDR3, the DNA is TGTGCCACCAGTGAAACGGACAGGGGGGTTGGCAATCAGCCCCAGCATTTT. Its protein is CATSETDRGVGNQPQHF.

The gene calls are TRBV10-3 and TRBJ1-2, with 7 bases lining up with TRBD1. The CDR3 spans 16 residues. V shed 10 bases, J shed 3 bases, and the junction held 17 bases outside the gene matches. CDR1 is ENHRY, CDR2 SYGVKD, per germline. In DNA form, the CDR3 reads TGTGCCACGAAGTCTTATCCCAGGGACAGAGACTATGGCTACACCTTC. This encodes CATKSYPRDRDYGYTF.

V is TRBV28 and J is TRBJ2-7; 8 bases are a match to TRBD2. The CDR3 consists of 13 residues. The V segment lost 6 bases and the J segment 4 bases; nucleotides outside the gene matches: 5. CDR1 is MDHEN and CDR2 is SYDVKM in the germline V gene. The CDR3 bases are TGTGCCAGCAGGGGGACTAGGGGATACGAGCAGTACTTC. Translation: CASRGTRGYEQYF. Full variable domain (outside the CDR3, taken from reference TRBV28 and TRBJ2-7): DVKVTQSSRYLVKRTGEKVFLECVQDMDHENMFWYRQDPGLGLRLIYFSYDVKMKEKGDIPEGYSVSREKKERFSLILESASTNQTSMYLCASRGTRGYEQYFGPGTRLTVT.

This chain connects TRBV5-1 to TRBJ2-3, with D tentatively TRBD2 (6 bases). Germline values: CDR1 SGHRS, CDR2 YFSETQ. The CDR3 spans 15 residues. The V end lost 4 bases, the J end lost 0 bases, and 12 bases lay between the germline ends. The CDR3 nucleotides are TGCGCCAGCAGCAACGGGGGTGCTAGCACAGATACGCAGTATTTT. It translates to CASSNGGASTDTQYF.

This clone was recorded a few times. The chain joins TRBV5-4 to TRBJ1-1, with 10 bases that match TRBD1. Germline assignment: CDR1 SGHNT and CDR2 YYREEE (reference sequence). V dropped 4 bases and J dropped 3; count of bases not matched to a gene: 12. The CDR3 has 17 amino acids. Written as DNA, the CDR3 is TGTGCCAGCAGCCCTGGACAGGGGGAATTTTCGTACACTGAAGCTTTCTTT. It yields the protein CASSPGQGEFSYTEAFF. Supplemented by reference TRBV5-4 and TRBJ1-1, the full variable domain reads ETGVTQSPTHLIKTRGQQVTLRCSSQSGHNTVSWYQQALGQGPQFIFQYYREEENGRGNFPPRFSGLQFPNYSSELNVNALELDDSALYLCASSPGQGEFSYTEAFFGQGTRLTVV.

The chain joins TRBV5-4 to TRBJ1-2; D perhaps matches TRBD1 (6 bases). Trimming removed 0 bases from V and 8 bases from J, with 11 bases in between. This CDR3 contains 13 residues. CDR1 and CDR2 (germline): SGHNT, YYREEE (reference sequence). This chain's CDR3 is CASSLEQGNGYTF. CDR3 in DNA: TGTGCCAGCAGCTTGGAGCAGGGGAACGGCTACACCTTC.

This clone was seen more than once but under ten times. This chain connects TRBV28 to TRBJ1-4; 8 bases are a match to TRBD1. CDR3 length equals 17 residues. CDR1 and CDR2 from the germline V gene are MDHEN and SYDVKM. With 4 bases clipped from V and 0 bases from J, the junction kept 7 bases outside the gene matches. The CDR3 protein is CASSSDRDPATNEKLFF. The DNA of the CDR3 is TGTGCCAGCAGTTCGGACAGGGATCCAGCAACTAATGAAAAACTGTTTTTT.

The V call is TRBV3-1 (or the pseudogene TRBV3-2), the J call TRBJ1-2; no clear D. V was cut by 4 bases and J by 9 bases, with 18 bases left in between. Germline lookup yields CDR1 LGHDT and CDR2 YNNKEL (reference sequence). The CDR3 runs to 14 residues. CDR3 in DNA: TGTGCCAGCAGCCTTGGGAGGGAGTCGGTGTGCTACACCTTC. Residues: CASSLGRESVCYTF.

The chain employs TRBV3-1 (or the pseudogene TRBV3-2) and TRBJ2-3, with D perhaps matching TRBD2 (6 bases). Trimming stripped 6 bases from V and 0 bases from J, with 19 bases between. In germline, CDR1 is LGHDT, CDR2 YNNKEL (reference sequence). The CDR3 has 17 residues. The CDR3 spells CASSDPRSAGSTDTQYF. The CDR3 nucleotides read TGTGCCAGCAGTGACCCGCGTAGCGCGGGGAGCACAGATACGCAGTATTTT.

This clone was picked up a small number of times. The chain has TRBV28 and TRBJ1-5; TRBD1 aligns across 7 bases. The CDR3 covers 14 residues. The germline V gene encodes CDR1 MDHEN and CDR2 SYDVKM. Trimming took 7 bases from V and 9 from J; bases not matched to a gene: 12. The CDR3 sequence: CASTGQDAIRPQHF. The CDR3 bases are TGTGCCAGCACAGGACAGGATGCAATCAGGCCCCAGCATTTT.

The chain employs TRBV28 and TRBJ1-5, with a possible D match to TRBD1 (6 bases). V dropped 4 bases and J dropped 4 bases, with 17 bases sitting between them. This CDR3 has 16 amino acids. Germline lookup yields CDR1 MDHEN and CDR2 SYDVKM. The CDR3 protein is CASSSPGGGANQPQHF. CDR3 nucleotides: TGTGCCAGCAGTTCCCCCGGCGGGGGGGCTAATCAGCCCCAGCATTTT.

The chain uses TRBV18 and TRBJ1-2; D is undetermined. Trimming took off 4 bases at V and 4 bases at J, with 13 bases between the two ends. The length of the CDR3 is 14 residues. Germline CDR1 and CDR2: KGHSH and LQKENI. In DNA, the CDR3 is TGTGCCAGCTCACTACTAGGGTTTCGCTATGGCTACACCTTC. Translation: CASSLLGFRYGYTF.

The chain couples TRBV7-9 to TRBJ1-4; 9 bases are shared with TRBD1. CDR3 length equals 16 residues. Losses at the gene ends were 8 bases for V and 2 bases for J; bases not matched to a gene: 9. Germline CDR1 and CDR2: SEHNR and FQNEAQ (reference sequence). Here the CDR3 reads CASRPGTGKTNEKLFF. In DNA form, the CDR3 reads TGTGCCAGCCGCCCAGGGACAGGGAAGACTAATGAAAAACTGTTTTTT. The whole variable domain, filled in from reference TRBV7-9 and TRBJ1-4, reads DTGVSQNPRHKITKRGQNVTFRCDPISEHNRLYWYRQTLGQGPEFLTYFQNEAQLEKSRLLSDRFSAERPKGSFSTLEIQRTEQGDSAMYLCASRPGTGKTNEKLFFGSGTQLSVL.

This CDR3 is CASSQGTGRDQPQHF. The CDR3 DNA reads as TGTGCCAGCAGCCAAGGAACAGGGCGAGATCAGCCCCAGCATTTT. The chain carries TRBV3-1 (or the pseudogene TRBV3-2) and TRBJ1-5; D is perhaps TRBD1 (6 bases). Trimming pared 1 base from V and 5 bases from J, leaving 12 bases between. The CDR3 is 15 amino acids. Germline V gene lookup returns CDR1 LGHDT and CDR2 YNNKEL (reference sequence).

The V and J genes are TRBV11-1 and TRBJ2-7; D gene uncertain. The ends were cut back, 0 bases at V and 2 bases at J, with 5 bases in the middle. The CDR3 extends over 13 amino acids. Per germline, CDR1 SGHAT and CDR2 FQDESV (reference sequence). The CDR3, as DNA: TGTGCCAGCAGCTTAGCCGGAGCCTACGAGCAGTACTTC. Encoded protein: CASSLAGAYEQYF. Filled out from reference TRBV11-1 and TRBJ2-7, the complete variable domain reads EAEVAQSPRYKITEKSQAVAFWCDPISGHATLYWYRQILGQGPELLVQFQDESVVDDSQLPKDRFSAERLKGVDSTLKIQPAELGDSAMYLCASSLAGAYEQYFGPGTRLTVT.

V and J are TRBV10-3 and TRBJ1-5; TRBD1 matches 11 bases. The CDR3 is made up of 15 amino acids. Germline V gene sequence: CDR1 ENHRY, CDR2 SYGVKD. Trimming took 7 bases from V and 6 from J; bases not matched to a gene: 8. CDR3 sequence (DNA): TGTGCCATCAACCCGGGGACAGGGGGGAGTCAGCCCCAGCATTTT. Residues: CAINPGTGGSQPQHF.

V usage is TRBV2 and J usage is TRBJ1-3, with 7 bases matching TRBD1. The CDR3 contains 16 residues. With V trimmed by 2 bases and J by 0 bases, 4 bases remained unmatched. Looked up from germline, CDR1 is SNHLY and CDR2 is FYNNEI. The CDR3 here is CASSERGTVSGNTIYF. The DNA for the CDR3 is TGTGCCAGCAGTGAACGGGGGACAGTCTCTGGAAACACCATATATTTT.

The chain has TRBV19 and TRBJ1-5; 7 nucleotides match TRBD1. CDR3 size: 16 residues. Trimming removed 5 bases from V and 0 bases from J; junction bases left unmatched: 7. Per germline, CDR1 LNHDA and CDR2 SQIVND (reference sequence). The CDR3 loop is CASSHRQGNSNQPQHF. The CDR3 DNA reads as TGTGCCAGTAGTCATCGACAGGGAAATAGCAATCAGCCCCAGCATTTT.